The present T cell receptor beta chain was sequenced within a study of cytomegalovirus exposure and HLA in healthy donors. About the research overall: There were fewer than 500 genotyped donors. Of these, roughly 80% fell in the genetic ancestry cluster associated with self-reported Caucasian donors. Study-wide points: The study flagged fewer than 200 TCR beta chains as cytomegalovirus-associated. Published work reported that the classifier diagnosed cytomegalovirus status with high specificity and sensitivity. In an earlier analysis, about 87% or about 30%: the productive usage of most TCR beta V segments.

This PCR relied on a set of 60 Vbeta primers and 13 Jbeta primers. Some clones are missing from TCRdb's copy, which holds only in-frame ones; the method was immunoSEQ multiplex PCR. This table has about 130,000 clones, 85% to 90% appearing once. Regarding this clone: Antigen unknown.

V gave up 3 bases and J gave up 9 bases; unmatched junction bases: 5. In germline, CDR1 is SGHRS, CDR2 YFSETQ. There are 12 residues in the CDR3. The sample comprised PBMCs. The receptor was isolated from a woman younger than 45 in good health and CMV-seropositive. The chain carries TRBV5-1 and TRBJ2-5; TRBD2 matches 7 bases. The CDR3, as DNA: TGCGCCAGCAGCTGGGAGGGCCAGCCCCAGTACTTC. Its protein is CASSWEGQPQYF.